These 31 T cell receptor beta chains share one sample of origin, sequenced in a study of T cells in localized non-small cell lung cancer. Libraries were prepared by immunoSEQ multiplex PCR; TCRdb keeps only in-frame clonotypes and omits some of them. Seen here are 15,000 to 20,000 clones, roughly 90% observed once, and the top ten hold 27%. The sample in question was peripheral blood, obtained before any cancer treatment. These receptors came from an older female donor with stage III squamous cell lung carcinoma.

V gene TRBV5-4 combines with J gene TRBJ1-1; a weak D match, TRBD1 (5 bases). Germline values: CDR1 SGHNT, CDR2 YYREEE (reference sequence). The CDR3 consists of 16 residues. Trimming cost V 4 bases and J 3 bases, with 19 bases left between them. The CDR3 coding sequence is TGTGCCAGCAGCCTTGGGCGGGGCCCTATCGACACTGAAGCTTTCTTT. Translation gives CASSLGRGPIDTEAFF.

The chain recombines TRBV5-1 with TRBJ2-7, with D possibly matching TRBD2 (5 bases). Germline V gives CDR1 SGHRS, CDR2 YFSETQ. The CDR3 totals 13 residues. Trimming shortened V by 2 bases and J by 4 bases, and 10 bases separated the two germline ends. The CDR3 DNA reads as TGCGCCAGCAGCTTTGAAAGAGGGTACGAGCAGTACTTC. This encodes CASSFERGYEQYF.

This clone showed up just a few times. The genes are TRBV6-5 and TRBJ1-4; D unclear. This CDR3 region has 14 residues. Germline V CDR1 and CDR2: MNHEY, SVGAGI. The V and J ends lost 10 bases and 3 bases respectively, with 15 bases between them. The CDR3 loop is CATRSQNPNEKLFF. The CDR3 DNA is TGTGCCACCAGGTCCCAGAACCCTAATGAAAAACTGTTTTTT.

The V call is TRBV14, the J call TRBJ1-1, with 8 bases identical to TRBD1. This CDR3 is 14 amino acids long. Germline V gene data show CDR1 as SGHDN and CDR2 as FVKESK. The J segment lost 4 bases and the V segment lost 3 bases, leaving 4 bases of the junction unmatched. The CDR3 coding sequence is TGTGCCAGCAGCCAGGAGACAGGGGTCACTGAAGCTTTCTTT. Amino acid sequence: CASSQETGVTEAFF.

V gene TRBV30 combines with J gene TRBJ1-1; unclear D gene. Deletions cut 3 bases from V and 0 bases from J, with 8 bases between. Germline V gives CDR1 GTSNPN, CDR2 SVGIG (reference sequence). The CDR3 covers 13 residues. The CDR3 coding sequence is TGTGCCTGGAGACGGAGTGTGAACACTGAAGCTTTCTTT. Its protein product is CAWRRSVNTEAFF. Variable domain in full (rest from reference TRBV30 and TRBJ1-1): SQTIHQWPATLVQPVGSPLSLECTVEGTSNPNLYWYRQAAGRGLQLLFYSVGIGQISSEVPQNLSASRPQDRQFILSSKKLLLSDSGFYLCAWRRSVNTEAFFGQGTRLTVV.

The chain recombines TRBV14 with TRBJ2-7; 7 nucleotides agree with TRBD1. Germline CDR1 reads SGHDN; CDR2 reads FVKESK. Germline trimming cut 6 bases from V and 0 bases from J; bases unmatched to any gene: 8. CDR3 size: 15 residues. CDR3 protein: CASSRARDSSYEQYF. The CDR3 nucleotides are TGTGCCAGCAGTCGTGCCCGGGACAGCTCCTACGAGCAGTACTTC.

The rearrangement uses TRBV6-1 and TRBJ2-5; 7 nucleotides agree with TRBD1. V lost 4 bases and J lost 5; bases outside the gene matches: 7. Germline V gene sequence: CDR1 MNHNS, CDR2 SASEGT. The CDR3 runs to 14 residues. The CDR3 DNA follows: TGTGCCAGCAGTGGTAACAGGGGCGGCGAGACCCAGTACTTC. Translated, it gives CASSGNRGGETQYF.

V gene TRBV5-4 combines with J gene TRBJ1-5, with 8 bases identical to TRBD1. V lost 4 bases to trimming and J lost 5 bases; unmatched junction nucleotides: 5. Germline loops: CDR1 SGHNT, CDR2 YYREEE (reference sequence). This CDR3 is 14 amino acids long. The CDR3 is CASSEQGDHQPQHF. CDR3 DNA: TGTGCCAGCAGCGAACAGGGGGACCATCAGCCCCAGCATTTT. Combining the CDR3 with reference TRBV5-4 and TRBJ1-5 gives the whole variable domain ETGVTQSPTHLIKTRGQQVTLRCSSQSGHNTVSWYQQALGQGPQFIFQYYREEENGRGNFPPRFSGLQFPNYSSELNVNALELDDSALYLCASSEQGDHQPQHFGDGTRLSIL.

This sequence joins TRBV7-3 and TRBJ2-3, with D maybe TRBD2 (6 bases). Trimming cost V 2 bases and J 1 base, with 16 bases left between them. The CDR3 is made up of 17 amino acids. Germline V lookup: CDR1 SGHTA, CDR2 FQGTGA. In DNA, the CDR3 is TGTGCCAGCAGCTTACGGGGTAGCGGATGGGGCACAGATACGCAGTATTTT. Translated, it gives CASSLRGSGWGTDTQYF.

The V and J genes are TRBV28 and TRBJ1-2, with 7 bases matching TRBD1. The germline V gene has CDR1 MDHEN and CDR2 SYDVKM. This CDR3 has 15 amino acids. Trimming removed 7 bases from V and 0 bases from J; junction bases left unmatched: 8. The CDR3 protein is CASTLTDRTNYGYTF. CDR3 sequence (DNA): TGTGCCAGCACCTTAACGGACAGGACTAACTATGGCTACACCTTC.

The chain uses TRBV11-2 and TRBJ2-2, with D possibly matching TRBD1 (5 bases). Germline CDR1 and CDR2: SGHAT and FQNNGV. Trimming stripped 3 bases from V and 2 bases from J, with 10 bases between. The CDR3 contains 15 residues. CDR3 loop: CASSLRTLNTGELFF. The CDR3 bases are TGTGCCAGCAGCTTGAGGACACTCAACACCGGGGAGCTGTTTTTT.

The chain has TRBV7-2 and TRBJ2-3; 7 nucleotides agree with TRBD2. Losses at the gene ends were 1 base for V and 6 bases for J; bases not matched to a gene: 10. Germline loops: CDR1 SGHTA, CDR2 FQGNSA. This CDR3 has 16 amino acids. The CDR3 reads CASSLGWGEGEDTQYF. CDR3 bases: TGTGCCAGCAGCTTAGGATGGGGGGAGGGCGAGGATACGCAGTATTTT.

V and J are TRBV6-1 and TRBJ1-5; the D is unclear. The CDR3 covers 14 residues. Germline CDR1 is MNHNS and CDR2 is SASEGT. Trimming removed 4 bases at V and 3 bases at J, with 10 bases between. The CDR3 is CASSGQINNQPQHF. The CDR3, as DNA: TGTGCCAGCAGTGGGCAGATCAACAATCAGCCCCAGCATTTT.

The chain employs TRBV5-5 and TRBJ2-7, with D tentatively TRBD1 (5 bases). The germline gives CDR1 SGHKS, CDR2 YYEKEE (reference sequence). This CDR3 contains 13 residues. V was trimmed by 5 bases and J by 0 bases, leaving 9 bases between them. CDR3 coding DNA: TGTGCCAGCAGTACAGGCTTCTCCTACGAGCAGTACTTC. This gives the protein CASSTGFSYEQYF.

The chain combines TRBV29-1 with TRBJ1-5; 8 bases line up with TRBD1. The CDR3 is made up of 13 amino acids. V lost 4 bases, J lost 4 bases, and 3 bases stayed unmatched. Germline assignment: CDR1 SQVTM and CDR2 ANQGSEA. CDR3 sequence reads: CSVATGGNQPQHF. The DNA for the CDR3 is TGCAGCGTTGCTACAGGGGGAAATCAGCCCCAGCATTTT.

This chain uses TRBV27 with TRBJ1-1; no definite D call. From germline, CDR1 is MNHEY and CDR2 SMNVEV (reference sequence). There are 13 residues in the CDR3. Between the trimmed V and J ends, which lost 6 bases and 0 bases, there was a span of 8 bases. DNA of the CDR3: TGTGCCAGCAGACAGAGCATGAACACTGAAGCTTTCTTT. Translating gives CASRQSMNTEAFF.

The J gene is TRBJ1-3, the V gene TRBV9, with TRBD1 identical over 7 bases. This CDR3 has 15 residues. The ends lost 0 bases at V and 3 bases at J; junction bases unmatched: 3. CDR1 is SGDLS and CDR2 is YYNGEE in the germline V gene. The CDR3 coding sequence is TGTGCCAGCAGCGTAGAGGGGGCATATGGAAACACCATATATTTT. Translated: CASSVEGAYGNTIYF.

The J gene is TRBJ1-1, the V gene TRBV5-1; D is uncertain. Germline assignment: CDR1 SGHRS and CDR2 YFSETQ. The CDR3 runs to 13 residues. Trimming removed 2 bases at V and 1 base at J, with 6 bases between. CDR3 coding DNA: TGCGCCAGCAGCTTCAGCGAGAACACTGAAGCTTTCTTT. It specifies CASSFSENTEAFF.

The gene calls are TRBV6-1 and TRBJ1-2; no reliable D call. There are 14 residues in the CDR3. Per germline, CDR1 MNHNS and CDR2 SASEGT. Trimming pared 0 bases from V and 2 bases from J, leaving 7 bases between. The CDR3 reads CASSEAMANYGYTF. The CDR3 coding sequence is TGTGCCAGCAGTGAAGCTATGGCCAACTATGGCTACACCTTC.

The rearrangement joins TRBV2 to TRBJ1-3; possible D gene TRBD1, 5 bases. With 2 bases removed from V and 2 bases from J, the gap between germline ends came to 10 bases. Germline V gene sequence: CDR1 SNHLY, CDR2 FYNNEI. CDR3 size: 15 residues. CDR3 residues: CASSERGGAGNTIYF. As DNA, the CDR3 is TGTGCCAGCAGTGAAAGGGGCGGCGCTGGAAACACCATATATTTT.

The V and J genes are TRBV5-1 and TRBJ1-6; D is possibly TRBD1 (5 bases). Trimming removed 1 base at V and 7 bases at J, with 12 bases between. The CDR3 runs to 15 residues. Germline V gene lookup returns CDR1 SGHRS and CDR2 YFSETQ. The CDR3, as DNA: TGCGCCAGCAGCTTGACGGGGGATGAGAATTCACCCCTCCACTTT. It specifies CASSLTGDENSPLHF.

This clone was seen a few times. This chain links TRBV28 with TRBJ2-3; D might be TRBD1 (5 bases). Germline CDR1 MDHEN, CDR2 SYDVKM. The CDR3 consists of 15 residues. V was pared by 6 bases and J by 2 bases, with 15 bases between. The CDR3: CASSNPSGHTDTQYF. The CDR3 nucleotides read TGTGCCAGCAGCAACCCATCAGGACACACAGATACGCAGTATTTT.

CDR3 sequence: CASSSGTGYLGSDGYTF. Written as DNA, the CDR3 is TGTGCCAGCAGCTCTGGGACAGGGTACTTAGGAAGCGATGGCTACACCTTC. The chain joins TRBV11-1 to TRBJ1-2, with TRBD1 identical over 9 bases. V trimming: 4 bases; J trimming: 6 bases; junction bases outside the gene matches: 15. CDR1 and CDR2 (germline): SGHAT, FQDESV (reference sequence). The CDR3 has 17 amino acids.

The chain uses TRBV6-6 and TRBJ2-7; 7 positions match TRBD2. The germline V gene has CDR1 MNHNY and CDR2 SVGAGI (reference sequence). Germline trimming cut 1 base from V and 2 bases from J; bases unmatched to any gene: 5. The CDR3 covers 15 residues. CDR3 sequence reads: CASSYLREATYEQYF. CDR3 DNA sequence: TGTGCCAGCAGTTACTTACGGGAGGCTACCTACGAGCAGTACTTC.

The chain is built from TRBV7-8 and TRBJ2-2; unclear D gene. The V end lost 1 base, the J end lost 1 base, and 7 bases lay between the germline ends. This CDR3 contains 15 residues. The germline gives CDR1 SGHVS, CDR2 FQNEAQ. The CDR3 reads CASSLVSVNTGELFF. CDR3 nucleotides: TGTGCCAGCAGCTTAGTGTCGGTGAACACCGGGGAGCTGTTTTTT.

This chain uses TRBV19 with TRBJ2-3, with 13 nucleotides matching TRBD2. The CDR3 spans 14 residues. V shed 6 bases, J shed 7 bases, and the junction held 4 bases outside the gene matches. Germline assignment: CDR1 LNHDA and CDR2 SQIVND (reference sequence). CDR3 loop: CASSQGLAGHTQYF. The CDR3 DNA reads TGTGCCAGTAGCCAGGGACTAGCGGGACATACGCAGTATTTT. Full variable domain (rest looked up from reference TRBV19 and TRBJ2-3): DGGITQSPKYLFRKEGQNVTLSCEQNLNHDAMYWYRQDPGQGLRLIYYSQIVNDFQKGDIAEGYSVSREKKESFPLTVTSAQKNPTAFYLCASSQGLAGHTQYFGPGTRLTVL.

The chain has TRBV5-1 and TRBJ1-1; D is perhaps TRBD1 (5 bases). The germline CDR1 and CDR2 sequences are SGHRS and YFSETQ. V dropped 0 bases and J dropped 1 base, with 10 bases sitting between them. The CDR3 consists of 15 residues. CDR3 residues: CASSLEGAANTEAFF. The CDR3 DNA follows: TGCGCCAGCAGCTTGGAAGGGGCTGCGAACACTGAAGCTTTCTTT.

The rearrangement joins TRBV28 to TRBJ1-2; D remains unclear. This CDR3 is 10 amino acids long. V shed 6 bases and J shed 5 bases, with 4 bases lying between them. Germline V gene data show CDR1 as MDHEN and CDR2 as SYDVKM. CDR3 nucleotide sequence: TGTGCCAGCAGCCGTTATGGCTACACCTTC. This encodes CASSRYGYTF.

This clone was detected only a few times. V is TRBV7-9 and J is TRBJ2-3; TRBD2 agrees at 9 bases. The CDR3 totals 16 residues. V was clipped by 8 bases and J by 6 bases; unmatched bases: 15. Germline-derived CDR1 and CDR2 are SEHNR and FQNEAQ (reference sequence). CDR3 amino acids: CASRNWRGGPQDTQYF. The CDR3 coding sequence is TGTGCCAGCCGAAACTGGCGGGGGGGCCCGCAGGATACGCAGTATTTT.

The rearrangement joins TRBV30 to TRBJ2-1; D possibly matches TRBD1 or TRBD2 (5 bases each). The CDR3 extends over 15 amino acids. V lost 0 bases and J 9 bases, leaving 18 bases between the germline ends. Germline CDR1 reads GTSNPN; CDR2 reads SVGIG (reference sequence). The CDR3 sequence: CAWSVLVSGTAEQFF. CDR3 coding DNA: TGTGCCTGGAGTGTATTAGTGTCCGGGACGGCTGAGCAGTTCTTC.

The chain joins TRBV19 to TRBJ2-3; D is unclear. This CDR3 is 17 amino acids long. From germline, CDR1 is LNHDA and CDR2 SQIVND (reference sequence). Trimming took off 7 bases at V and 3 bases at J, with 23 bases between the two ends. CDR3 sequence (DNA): TGTGCCAGTAACCCACTCTATTCCTCAGTGAGGACAGATACGCAGTATTTT. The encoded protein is CASNPLYSSVRTDTQYF.